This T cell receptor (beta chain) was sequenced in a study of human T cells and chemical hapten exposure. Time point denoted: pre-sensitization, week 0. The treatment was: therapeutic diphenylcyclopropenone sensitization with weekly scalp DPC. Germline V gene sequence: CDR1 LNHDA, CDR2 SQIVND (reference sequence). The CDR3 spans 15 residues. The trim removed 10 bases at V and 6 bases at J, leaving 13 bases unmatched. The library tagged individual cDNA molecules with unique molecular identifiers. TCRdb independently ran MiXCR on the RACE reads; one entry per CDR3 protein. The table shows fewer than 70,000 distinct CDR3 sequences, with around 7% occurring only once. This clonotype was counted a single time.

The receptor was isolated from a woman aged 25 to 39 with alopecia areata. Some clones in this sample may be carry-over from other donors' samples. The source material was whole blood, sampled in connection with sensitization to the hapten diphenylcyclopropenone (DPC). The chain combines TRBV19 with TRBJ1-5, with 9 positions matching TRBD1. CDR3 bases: TGTGCCACAAGTTTCCGGGACAGGGAAGGTCAGCCCCAGCATTTT. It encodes CATSFRDREGQPQHF.